The 27 T cell receptor beta chains below were found in one sample sequenced in a study of T cells in localized non-small cell lung cancer. Profiled with immunoSEQ multiplex PCR; TCRdb holds only in-frame clones, not every one. In the table there are some 130,000 clones, roughly nine tenths of which are singletons. The specimen comprised peripheral blood, sampled before any cancer treatment. All receptors come from an older female donor with stage I lung adenocarcinoma.

The genes are TRBV10-2 and TRBJ2-1; 7 bases are shared with TRBD1. The CDR3 consists of 16 residues. The germline CDR1 and CDR2 sequences are WSHSY and SAAADI. Trimming cost V 5 bases and J 8 bases; bases outside gene matches: 15. CDR3 bases: TGCGCCAGCAGTCGACCACAGGGGCCGTCCATCTATGAGCAGTTCTTC. It specifies CASSRPQGPSIYEQFF.

This chain links TRBV27 with TRBJ1-1; 8 bases map to TRBD1. Trimming cost V 3 bases and J 4 bases; bases outside gene matches: 7. The CDR3 covers 15 residues. In germline, CDR1 is MNHEY, CDR2 SMNVEV (reference sequence). The CDR3 bases are TGTGCCAGCAGTTTTCTTCAGGGGGCGGTCACTGAAGCTTTCTTT. Translating it yields CASSFLQGAVTEAFF.

The rearrangement links TRBV5-1 to TRBJ2-5; 9 nucleotides line up with TRBD1. Germline trimming cut 3 bases from V and 5 bases from J; bases unmatched to any gene: 2. Germline CDR1 SGHRS, CDR2 YFSETQ. The CDR3 has 13 amino acids. CDR3 residues: CASSWTGEETQYF. The CDR3 DNA reads as TGCGCCAGCAGCTGGACAGGGGAGGAGACCCAGTACTTC. The full variable domain, with the rest looked up from reference TRBV5-1 and TRBJ2-5, is KAGVTQTPRYLIKTRGQQVTLSCSPISGHRSVSWYQQTPGQGLQFLFEYFSETQRNKGNFPGRFSGRQFSNSRSEMNVSTLELGDSALYLCASSWTGEETQYFGPGTRLLVL.

This chain joins TRBV6-5 and TRBJ1-1, with a weak D call TRBD1 (5 bases). The CDR3 runs to 14 residues. Germline CDR1 is MNHEY and CDR2 is SVGAGI. Trimming pared 8 bases from V and 4 bases from J, leaving 17 bases between. In DNA, the CDR3 is TGTGCCAGCCGGCGGGGGGGGGTAAGCACTGAAGCTTTCTTT. It is translated as CASRRGGVSTEAFF.

V usage is TRBV7-9 and J usage is TRBJ2-5; tentative D call: TRBD2 (6 bases). The germline gives CDR1 SEHNR, CDR2 FQNEAQ (reference sequence). V shed 5 bases and J shed 2 bases, with 15 bases lying between them. The CDR3 extends over 15 amino acids. For the CDR3, the DNA is TGTGCCAGCAGCAGACACCGGGACTTACAAGAGACCCAGTACTTC. Its protein product is CASSRHRDLQETQYF.

Here the CDR3 reads CASSYLHNEQFF. CDR3 DNA sequence: TGTGCCAGCAGTTACCTCCACAATGAGCAGTTCTTC. The rearrangement joins TRBV6-5 to TRBJ2-1; D remains unclear. This CDR3 region has 12 residues. In germline, CDR1 is MNHEY, CDR2 SVGAGI. V was cut by 2 bases and J by 5 bases, with 4 bases left in between.

The J gene is TRBJ2-1, the V gene TRBV5-1; possibly TRBD2 for D (5 bases). The ends were cut back, 3 bases at V and 10 bases at J, with 11 bases in the middle. CDR3 length: 12 amino acids. The germline V gene has CDR1 SGHRS and CDR2 YFSETQ. The CDR3 spells CASSSALGEQFF. In DNA, the CDR3 is TGCGCCAGCAGCTCAGCACTAGGAGAGCAGTTCTTC.

The chain uses TRBV28 and TRBJ2-7, with a tentative D call TRBD1 (5 bases). The CDR3 contains 13 residues. The V and J ends lost 3 bases and 6 bases respectively, with 12 bases between them. The V gene's germline CDR1 is MDHEN and CDR2 SYDVKM. The CDR3 region has the DNA TGTGCCAGCAGTTTTTTCAGGGTGAGCGAGCAGTACTTC. Protein product: CASSFFRVSEQYF.

The chain recombines TRBV5-4 with TRBJ1-4; D ambiguous. This CDR3 is built from 15 residues. The V end was cut by 0 bases, the J end by 7 bases, with 13 bases between. Looked up from germline, CDR1 is SGHNT and CDR2 is YYREEE (reference sequence). As DNA, the CDR3 is TGTGCCAGCAGCTTGGACCTCAAGCCGGGTGAAAAACTGTTTTTT. This sequence encodes CASSLDLKPGEKLFF. Filled out from reference TRBV5-4 and TRBJ1-4, the complete variable domain reads ETGVTQSPTHLIKTRGQQVTLRCSSQSGHNTVSWYQQALGQGPQFIFQYYREEENGRGNFPPRFSGLQFPNYSSELNVNALELDDSALYLCASSLDLKPGEKLFFGSGTQLSVL.

The rearrangement joins TRBV5-1 to TRBJ1-2; TRBD1 matches 8 bases. The germline CDR1 and CDR2 sequences are SGHRS and YFSETQ. The V gene end was trimmed by 8 bases and the J gene end by 5 bases; junction bases not matched to a gene: 11. CDR3 size: 14 residues. The CDR3 region has the DNA TGCGCCAGTTCCTCTCAGGGGGCAAATTATGGCTACACCTTC. It is translated as CASSSQGANYGYTF.

CDR3 sequence (DNA): TGTGCCAGTACGGGAGGGAGATTACTGTTTTTT. Amino acid sequence: CASTGGRLLFF. The chain is built from TRBV19 and TRBJ1-4, with D uncertain. The ends were cut back, 7 bases at V and 13 bases at J, with 13 bases in the middle. Germline CDR1 is LNHDA and CDR2 is SQIVND (reference sequence). The CDR3 sequence is 11 residues long.

The V and J genes are TRBV15 and TRBJ2-1; no firm D call. The germline CDR1 and CDR2 sequences are LNHNV and YYDKDF (reference sequence). Trimming removed 2 bases from V and 0 bases from J, with 14 bases in between. The CDR3 consists of 17 residues. CDR3 nucleotide sequence: TGTGCCACCAGCAGATTCGGATTGGGCGGCTCCTACAATGAGCAGTTCTTC. Translating gives CATSRFGLGGSYNEQFF.

The V gene is TRBV5-4, the J gene TRBJ2-7, with 10 bases that match TRBD2. The CDR3 is 17 amino acids. Germline V lookup: CDR1 SGHNT, CDR2 YYREEE (reference sequence). Losses at the gene ends were 3 bases for V and 4 bases for J; bases not matched to a gene: 13. CDR3 amino acids: CASSWEKTAGGPYEQYF. CDR3 nucleotides: TGTGCCAGCAGCTGGGAGAAAACAGCGGGAGGGCCTTACGAGCAGTACTTC.

V gene TRBV28 combines with J gene TRBJ2-7, with D possibly matching TRBD2 (6 bases). The CDR3 runs to 12 residues. Germline CDR1 and CDR2: MDHEN and SYDVKM. V shed 9 bases and J shed 6 bases, with 15 bases lying between them. The CDR3 protein is CASLRTGGEQYF. The CDR3 DNA reads TGTGCCAGTTTGCGAACCGGGGGCGAGCAGTACTTC.

In this sample, this clone turned up once. The gene calls are TRBV7-9 and TRBJ1-4, with D unclear. Between the trimmed V and J ends, which lost 1 base and 8 bases, there was a span of 14 bases. Germline V lookup: CDR1 SEHNR, CDR2 FQNEAQ (reference sequence). The CDR3 is 15 residues long. The CDR3 reads CASSLVRQFGEKLFF. The CDR3 nucleotides are TGTGCCAGCAGCTTAGTGCGACAATTCGGCGAAAAACTGTTTTTT.

This chain uses TRBV7-8 with TRBJ2-3; 11 bases are a match to TRBD2. The length of the CDR3 is 16 residues. The germline V gene encodes CDR1 SGHVS and CDR2 FQNEAQ. With 5 bases clipped from V and 0 bases from J, the junction kept 4 bases outside the gene matches. The CDR3 sequence: CASSHTSGSSTDTQYF. CDR3 nucleotide sequence: TGTGCCAGCAGCCACACTAGCGGGAGTAGCACAGATACGCAGTATTTT.

The gene calls are TRBV13 and TRBJ2-2; 8 positions match TRBD2. Germline assignment: CDR1 PRHDT and CDR2 FYEKMQ (reference sequence). This CDR3 region has 17 residues. After removal of 1 base from V and 5 bases from J, the junction contained 9 bases not matched to a gene. DNA for the CDR3: TGTGCCAGCAGCTTAGAGGTAGCGGGAAGTCGAACCGGGGAGCTGTTTTTT. Translation: CASSLEVAGSRTGELFF. Based on the CDR3 plus reference TRBV13 and TRBJ2-2, the full variable domain is AAGVIQSPRHLIKEKRETATLKCYPIPRHDTVYWYQQGPGQDPQFLISFYEKMQSDKGSIPDRFSAQQFSDYHSELNMSSLELGDSALYFCASSLEVAGSRTGELFFGEGSRLTVL.

The CDR3 loop is CASSLVADRRYEQYF. The DNA of the CDR3 is TGCGCCAGCAGCTTGGTGGCCGACCGCAGATACGAGCAGTACTTC. V usage is TRBV5-1 and J usage is TRBJ2-7, with D uncertain. There are 15 residues in the CDR3. CDR1 and CDR2 from the germline V gene are SGHRS and YFSETQ. V was cut by 0 bases and J by 4 bases, with 14 bases left in between. The full variable domain, in which reference TRBV5-1 and TRBJ2-7 provide the parts outside the CDR3, is KAGVTQTPRYLIKTRGQQVTLSCSPISGHRSVSWYQQTPGQGLQFLFEYFSETQRNKGNFPGRFSGRQFSNSRSEMNVSTLELGDSALYLCASSLVADRRYEQYFGPGTRLTVT.

The V call is TRBV7-5, the J call TRBJ1-2. TRBV7-5 constitutes a pseudogene. CDR3 length: 17 amino acids. CDR3 in amino acids: CARSCRQAGEICYGYTF. CDR3 nucleotides: TGTGCCAGAAGCTGCAGACAGGCGGGGGAGATTTGCTATGGCTACACCTTC.

The rearrangement joins TRBV30 to TRBJ2-3; D is ambiguous. Trimming took off 5 bases at V and 2 bases at J, with 8 bases between the two ends. This CDR3 spans 12 amino acids. CDR1 GTSNPN and CDR2 SVGIG come from the germline V gene (reference sequence). The CDR3 DNA is TGTGCCTGGGAGGCAGACACAGATACGCAGTATTTT. It translates to CAWEADTDTQYF.

The chain uses TRBV15 and TRBJ2-1, with 11 bases matching TRBD2. Germline V gene sequence: CDR1 LNHNV, CDR2 YYDKDF (reference sequence). The CDR3 consists of 17 residues. J lost 5 bases, V lost 1 base, and 7 bases had no gene match. As DNA, the CDR3 is TGTGCCACCAGCAGAGTAGACCAGGGACTAGCGGACAATGAGCAGTTCTTC. The encoded protein is CATSRVDQGLADNEQFF.

The J gene is TRBJ2-3, the V gene TRBV18; D not resolved. This CDR3 has 13 residues. The ends were cut back, 3 bases at V and 5 bases at J, with 9 bases in the middle. The germline V gene encodes CDR1 KGHSH and CDR2 LQKENI. The CDR3 sequence is CASSPPRGDTQYF. The CDR3 coding sequence is TGTGCCAGCTCACCGCCCCGCGGAGATACGCAGTATTTT.

The chain joins TRBV27 to TRBJ1-4, with D unclear. Germline CDR1 is MNHEY and CDR2 is SMNVEV (reference sequence). Trimming stripped 5 bases from V and 2 bases from J, with 6 bases between. The CDR3 length is 13 residues. CDR3 DNA sequence: TGTGCCAGCAGTCGGAGGACTAATGAAAAACTGTTTTTT. It yields the protein CASSRRTNEKLFF.

Only a few counts were recorded for this clone. The chain employs TRBV27 and TRBJ2-7, with D tentatively TRBD1 (7 bases). The CDR3 runs to 14 residues. The V end was cut by 2 bases, the J end by 12 bases, with 20 bases between. Germline values: CDR1 MNHEY, CDR2 SMNVEV (reference sequence). The CDR3 is CASSLNPGQGGTYF. Here the CDR3 DNA reads TGTGCCAGCAGTTTAAACCCGGGGCAGGGGGGTACGTACTTC.

This chain uses TRBV5-1 with TRBJ2-7, with TRBD1 as a possible D gene (5 bases). Per the germline V gene, CDR1 is SGHRS and CDR2 is YFSETQ. V was trimmed by 6 bases and J by 4 bases, leaving 8 bases between them. There are 11 residues in the CDR3. The DNA of the CDR3 is TGCGCCAGCACCCAGGGTTACGAGCAGTACTTC. It yields the protein CASTQGYEQYF.

V and J are TRBV5-1 and TRBJ2-6; no clear D gene. The length of the CDR3 is 15 residues. Deletions cut 4 bases from V and 0 bases from J, with 8 bases between. The germline gives CDR1 SGHRS, CDR2 YFSETQ. This chain's CDR3 is CASSQGGSGANVLTF. The CDR3 DNA follows: TGCGCCAGCAGCCAAGGCGGCTCTGGGGCCAACGTCCTGACTTTC.

V is TRBV15 and J is TRBJ2-1; D remains ambiguous. The CDR3 has 16 residues. Germline CDR1 and CDR2: LNHNV and YYDKDF (reference sequence). V was cut by 0 bases and J by 0 bases, with 9 bases left in between. The CDR3: CATSREGKSSYNEQFF. In nucleotides, the CDR3 is TGTGCCACCAGCAGAGAGGGCAAGAGCTCCTACAATGAGCAGTTCTTC.